One TCR beta chain is described in this entry. This entry is derived from a study of cytomegalovirus exposure and HLA in healthy donors. From germline, CDR1 is SEHNR and CDR2 FQNEAQ (reference sequence). The CDR3 has 13 amino acids. V dropped 2 bases and J dropped 7 bases, with 8 bases sitting between them. Vbeta (60) and Jbeta (13) primers were used in the PCR. Assay used: immunoSEQ multiplex PCR; TCRdb lists only in-frame clones, some missing. The sample table includes around 25,000 clones. Sequenced material: PBMCs. The rearrangement links TRBV7-9 to TRBJ2-2; D is unresolved. This TCR was sampled from a male donor in good health and CMV-seropositive. CDR3 protein: CASSLRSFGELFF. The CDR3 DNA reads TGTGCCAGCAGCTTAAGGAGTTTCGGGGAGCTGTTTTTT. Full variable domain (remainder filled in from reference TRBV7-9 and TRBJ2-2): DTGVSQNPRHKITKRGQNVTFRCDPISEHNRLYWYRQTLGQGPEFLTYFQNEAQLEKSRLLSDRFSAERPKGSFSTLEIQRTEQGDSAMYLCASSLRSFGELFFGEGSRLTVL.